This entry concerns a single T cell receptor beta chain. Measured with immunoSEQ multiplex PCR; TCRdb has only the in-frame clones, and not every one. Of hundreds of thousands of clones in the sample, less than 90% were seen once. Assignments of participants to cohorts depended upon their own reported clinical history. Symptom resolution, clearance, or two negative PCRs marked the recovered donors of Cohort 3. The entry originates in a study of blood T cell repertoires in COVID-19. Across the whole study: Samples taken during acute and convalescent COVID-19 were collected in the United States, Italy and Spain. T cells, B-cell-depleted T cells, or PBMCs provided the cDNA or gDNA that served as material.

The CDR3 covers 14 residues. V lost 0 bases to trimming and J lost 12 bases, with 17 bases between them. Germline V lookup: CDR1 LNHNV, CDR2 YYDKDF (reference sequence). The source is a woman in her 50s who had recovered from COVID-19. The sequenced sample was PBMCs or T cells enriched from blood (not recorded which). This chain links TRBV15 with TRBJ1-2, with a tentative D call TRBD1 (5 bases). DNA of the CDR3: TGTGCCACCAGCAGAGACAGGGCGAGTGTAATCCACACCTTC. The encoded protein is CATSRDRASVIHTF.